The rows below give T cell receptor beta chains drawn from one sample of a study of cytomegalovirus exposure and HLA in healthy donors. This table comes from immunoSEQ multiplex PCR, and its TCRdb copy is limited to in-frame clones, with some not included. This table has 180,000 or so clones, about 80% appearing once. The sequencing input was PBMCs. All receptors derive from a woman aged 50 to 60 in good health and CMV-seronegative. CDR3s include the opening cysteine and the closing phenylalanine or tryptophan. Each record gives: clone size, J gene, D gene, V gene, CDR3 protein, CDR3 DNA. D genes are given only for firm matches. A row's size may be missing; if present it is once, few, many or a size class.

>.|TRBJ1-1|.|TRBV28
CASSSLVAGAFF
TGTGCCAGCAGTTCCCTAGTAGCGGGAGCTTTCTTT
>.|TRBJ2-1|TRBD1|TRBV15
CATSRGQGADEQFF
TGTGCCACCAGCAGGGGACAGGGGGCGGATGAGCAGTTCTTC
>.|TRBJ2-5|TRBD2|TRBV7-9
CSSSSSGTRTQETQYF
TGTTCCAGCAGCTCATCCGGGACTAGAACGCAAGAGACCCAGTACTTC
>.|TRBJ1-4|.|TRBV5-1
CASSPGTTLYEKLFF
TGCGCCAGCAGCCCGGGGACAACCTTATACGAAAAACTGTTTTTT
>.|TRBJ2-1|.|TRBV29-1
CSVVGEEGLEQFF
TGCAGCGTTGTTGGGGAAGAGGGCCTTGAGCAGTTCTTC
>few|TRBJ1-2|.|TRBV30
CAWSGDTLFNYGYTF
TGTGCCTGGAGCGGGGACACCCTGTTTAACTATGGCTACACCTTC
>.|TRBJ2-7|.|TRBV13
CASSSPPAGAVSYEQYF
TGTGCCAGCAGCTCCCCTCCGGCGGGGGCTGTCTCCTACGAGCAGTACTTC
>.|TRBJ1-2|.|TRBV6-1
CASSRALGGGYTF
TGTGCCAGTTCCAGGGCCCTCGGTGGGGGCTACACCTTC
>.|TRBJ1-1|.|TRBV29-1
CSVVLRDTEAFF
TGCAGCGTTGTCTTGAGGGACACTGAAGCTTTCTTT
>.|TRBJ2-6|.|TRBV18
CASSREATYSNVLTF
TGTGCCAGCTCACGAGAGGCGACTTATTCTAACGTCCTGACTTTC
>.|TRBJ1-4|TRBD1|TRBV5-6
CASSRDRGRRTNEKLFF
TGTGCCAGCAGTCGGGACAGGGGGCGGCGAACTAATGAAAAACTGTTTTTT
>.|TRBJ2-3|TRBD2|TRBV7-2
CASSLGAGGITDTQYF
TGTGCCAGCAGCTTAGGAGCGGGAGGTATCACAGATACGCAGTATTTT
>.|TRBJ2-7|.|TRBV18
CASSPTIAAVYEQYF
TGTGCCAGCTCACCAACCATCGCGGCCGTATACGAGCAGTACTTC
>.|TRBJ1-4|.|TRBV27
CASSTRLGPGEKLFF
TGTGCCAGCAGCACCCGACTTGGGCCGGGGGAAAAACTGTTTTTT
>once|TRBJ1-1|.|TRBV2
CASRGQPNTEAFF
TGTGCCAGCAGGGGACAACCGAACACTGAAGCTTTCTTT
>.|TRBJ2-2|TRBD1|TRBV5-6
CASSADRDLAGELFF
TGTGCCAGCAGCGCTGACAGGGATCTGGCCGGGGAGCTGTTTTTT
>.|TRBJ1-1|.|TRBV4-2
CASSQGLGTEAFF
TGTGCCAGCAGCCAGGGGCTTGGCACTGAAGCTTTCTTT
>.|TRBJ1-3|.|TRBV7-8
CASSFGQPSGNTIYF
TGTGCCAGCAGCTTCGGACAGCCGTCTGGAAACACCATATATTTT
>.|TRBJ1-5|.|TRBV30
CAWAGGQGSNQPQHF
TGTGCCTGGGCCGGGGGGCAGGGAAGCAATCAGCCCCAGCATTTT
>.|TRBJ1-5|TRBD1|TRBV7-8
CASSFRDRGNQPQHF
TGTGCCAGCAGCTTCCGGGACAGGGGGAATCAGCCCCAGCATTTT
>few|TRBJ2-6|TRBD1|TRBV7-7
CASRDRVSGANVLTF
TGTGCCAGCCGGGACAGGGTATCTGGGGCCAACGTCCTGACTTTC
>.|TRBJ2-7|TRBD2|TRBV5-1
CASSLISGAPLSYEQYF
TGCGCCAGCAGCTTGATTAGCGGGGCCCCTCTATCATACGAGCAGTACTTC
>.|TRBJ2-2|.|TRBV5-5
CASSSIVPNTGELFF
TGTGCCAGCAGCTCTATAGTCCCAAACACCGGGGAGCTGTTTTTT
>.|TRBJ2-4|TRBD2|TRBV19
CASSMGMGGDIQYF
TGTGCCAGTAGTATGGGCATGGGGGGGGACATTCAGTACTTC
>.|TRBJ2-1|.|TRBV5-5
CASSLLTGVRYNEQFF
TGTGCCAGCAGCTTGCTTACAGGAGTTAGATACAATGAGCAGTTCTTC
>.|TRBJ2-1|.|TRBV7-9
CASSHPWGPYNEQFF
TGTGCCAGCAGCCACCCGTGGGGGCCCTACAATGAGCAGTTCTTC
>.|TRBJ1-4|TRBD1|TRBV28
CATYRGRDEKLFF
TGTGCCACTTACAGGGGGCGGGATGAAAAACTGTTTTTT
>few|TRBJ1-1|.|TRBV25-1
CASSGPPGGSGNTEAFF
TGTGCCAGCAGTGGCCCGCCGGGAGGCAGCGGGAACACTGAAGCTTTCTTT
>.|TRBJ1-6|.|TRBV29-1
CSVGDNNSPLHF
TGCAGCGTTGGGGACAATAATTCCCCCCTCCACTTT
>few|TRBJ1-4|TRBD1|TRBV5-5
CASSVTPGQGGEKLFF
TGTGCCAGCAGCGTAACCCCGGGACAGGGAGGTGAAAAACTGTTTTTT
>few|TRBJ1-1|.|TRBV6-5
CASSYFRQGNTEAFF
TGTGCCAGCAGTTACTTCAGGCAGGGGAACACTGAAGCTTTCTTT
>.|TRBJ1-5|.|TRBV28
CASSPPTRWNQPQHF
TGTGCCAGCAGTCCCCCGACAAGGTGGAATCAGCCCCAGCATTTT
>.|TRBJ1-5|TRBD1|TRBV28
CASSQGQANQPQHF
TGTGCCAGCAGCCAAGGACAGGCGAATCAGCCCCAGCATTTT
>.|TRBJ1-1|.|TRBV16
CASSQYGTEAFF
TGTGCCAGCAGCCAATACGGCACTGAAGCTTTCTTT
>.|TRBJ2-1|TRBD1|TRBV5-1
CASSKGTGSIPYNEQFF
TGCGCCAGCAGCAAGGGGACAGGGTCCATCCCCTACAATGAGCAGTTCTTC
>.|TRBJ1-2|.|TRBV19
CASSIEGGLTDGYTF
TGTGCCAGTAGTATAGAGGGAGGGCTAACGGATGGCTACACCTTC
>.|TRBJ2-1|TRBD1|TRBV13
CASSTGTGTYNEQFF
TGTGCCAGCAGCACCGGGACAGGGACCTACAATGAGCAGTTCTTC
>.|TRBJ2-1|TRBD2|TRBV5-1
CASSLVQRGAFSSYNEQFF
TGCGCCAGCAGCTTGGTCCAGCGGGGGGCCTTCAGCTCCTACAATGAGCAGTTCTTC
>.|TRBJ1-5|TRBD1|TRBV12-5
CASSQGGNQPQHF
TGTGCTAGTTCGCAGGGGGGCAATCAGCCCCAGCATTTT
>.|TRBJ2-2|.|TRBV5-4
CASSLALANTGELFF
TGTGCCAGCAGCTTGGCGCTAGCGAATACCGGGGAGCTGTTTTTT
>.|TRBJ2-1|TRBD1|TRBV4-1
CASSQDRDSTNEQFF
TGCGCCAGCAGCCAAGACCGGGACAGCACCAATGAGCAGTTCTTC